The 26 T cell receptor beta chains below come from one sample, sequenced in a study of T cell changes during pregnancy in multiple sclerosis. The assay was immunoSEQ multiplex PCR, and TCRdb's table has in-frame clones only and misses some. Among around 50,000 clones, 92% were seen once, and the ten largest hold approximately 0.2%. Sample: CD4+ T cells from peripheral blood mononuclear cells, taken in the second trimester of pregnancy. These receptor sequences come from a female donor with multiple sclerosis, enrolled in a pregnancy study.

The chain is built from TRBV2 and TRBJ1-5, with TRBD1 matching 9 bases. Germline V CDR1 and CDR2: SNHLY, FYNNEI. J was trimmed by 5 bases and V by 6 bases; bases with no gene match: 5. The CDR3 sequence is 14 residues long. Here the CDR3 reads CASRGDRAHQPQHF. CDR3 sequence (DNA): TGTGCCAGCAGAGGGGACAGGGCCCATCAGCCCCAGCATTTT.

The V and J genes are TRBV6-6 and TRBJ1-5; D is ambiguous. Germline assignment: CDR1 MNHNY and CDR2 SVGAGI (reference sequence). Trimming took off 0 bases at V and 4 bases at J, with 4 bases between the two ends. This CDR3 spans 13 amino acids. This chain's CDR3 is CASSYSRNQPQHF. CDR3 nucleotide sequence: TGTGCCAGCAGTTACTCGCGGAATCAGCCCCAGCATTTT.

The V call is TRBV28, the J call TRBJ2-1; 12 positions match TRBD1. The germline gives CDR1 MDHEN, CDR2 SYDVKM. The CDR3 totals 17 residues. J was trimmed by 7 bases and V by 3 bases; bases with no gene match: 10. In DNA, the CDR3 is TGTGCCAGCAGTTTCTCACCGGGACAGGGGGCGGATAATGAGCAGTTCTTC. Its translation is CASSFSPGQGADNEQFF.

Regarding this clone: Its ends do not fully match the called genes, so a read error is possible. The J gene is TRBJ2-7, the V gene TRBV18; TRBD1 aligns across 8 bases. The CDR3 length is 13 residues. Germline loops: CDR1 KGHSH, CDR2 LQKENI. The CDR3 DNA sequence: TGTGCCAGCTCCCCACAGGGGGCCTACGAGCAGTACTTC. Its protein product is CASSPQGAYEQYF. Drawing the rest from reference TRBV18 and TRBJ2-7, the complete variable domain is NAGVMQNPRHLVRRRGQEARLRCSPMKGHSHVYWYRQLPEEGLKFMVYLQKENIIDESGMPKERFSAEFPKEGPSILRIQQVVRGDSAAYFCASSPQGAYEQYFGPGTRLTVT.

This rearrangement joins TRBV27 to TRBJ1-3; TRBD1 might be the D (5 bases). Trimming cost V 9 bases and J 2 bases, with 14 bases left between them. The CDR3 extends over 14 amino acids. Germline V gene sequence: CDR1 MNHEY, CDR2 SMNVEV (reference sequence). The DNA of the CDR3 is TGTGCCAGAGCGGGGGGGGAAGCTGGAAACACCATATATTTT. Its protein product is CARAGGEAGNTIYF.

The CDR3 is CASSRRSGDRVETQYF. CDR3 bases: TGTGCCAGCTCACGACGCTCAGGGGACAGGGTAGAGACCCAGTACTTC. The V and J genes are TRBV18 and TRBJ2-5; 9 nucleotides match TRBD1. The CDR3 runs 16 residues. After removal of 4 bases from V and 4 bases from J, the junction contained 10 bases not matched to a gene. Germline CDR1 and CDR2: KGHSH and LQKENI.

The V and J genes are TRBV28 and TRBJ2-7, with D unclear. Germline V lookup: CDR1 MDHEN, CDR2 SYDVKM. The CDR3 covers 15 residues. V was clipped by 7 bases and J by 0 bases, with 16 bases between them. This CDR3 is CASIPPGESSYEQYF. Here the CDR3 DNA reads TGTGCCAGCATCCCCCCCGGAGAGAGCTCCTACGAGCAGTACTTC.

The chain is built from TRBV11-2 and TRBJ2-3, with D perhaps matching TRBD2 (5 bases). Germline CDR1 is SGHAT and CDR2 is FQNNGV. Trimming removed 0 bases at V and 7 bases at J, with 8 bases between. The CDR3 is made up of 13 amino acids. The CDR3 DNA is TGTGCCAGCAGCTTAGATAGGGAGAATACGCAGTATTTT. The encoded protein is CASSLDRENTQYF.

In DNA form, the CDR3 reads TGTGCCAGCATCGACAGGGTCCGGAGTCAGCCCCAGCATTTT. Protein sequence: CASIDRVRSQPQHF. The chain employs TRBV28 and TRBJ1-5, with 7 bases matching TRBD1. Germline V lookup: CDR1 MDHEN, CDR2 SYDVKM. V was pared by 7 bases and J by 6 bases, with 9 bases of the junction left unmatched. The CDR3 loop spans 14 amino acids. Looking up the rest from reference TRBV28 and TRBJ1-5 gives the full variable domain: DVKVTQSSRYLVKRTGEKVFLECVQDMDHENMFWYRQDPGLGLRLIYFSYDVKMKEKGDIPEGYSVSREKKERFSLILESASTNQTSMYLCASIDRVRSQPQHFGDGTRLSIL.

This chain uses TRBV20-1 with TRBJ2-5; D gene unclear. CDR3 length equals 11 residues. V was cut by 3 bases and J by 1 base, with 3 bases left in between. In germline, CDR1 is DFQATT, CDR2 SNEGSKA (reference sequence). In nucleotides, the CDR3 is TGCAGTGCTAGTCTCCAAGAGACCCAGTACTTC. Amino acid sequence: CSASLQETQYF.

CDR3: CASSPRLAGEDTQYF. CDR3 in DNA: TGTGCCAGCAGCCCCCGACTAGCGGGGGAAGATACGCAGTATTTT. The J gene is TRBJ2-3, the V gene TRBV5-5, with 12 bases lining up with TRBD2. This CDR3 has 15 amino acids. CDR1 SGHKS and CDR2 YYEKEE come from the germline V gene (reference sequence). V trimming: 4 bases; J trimming: 5 bases; junction bases outside the gene matches: 5.

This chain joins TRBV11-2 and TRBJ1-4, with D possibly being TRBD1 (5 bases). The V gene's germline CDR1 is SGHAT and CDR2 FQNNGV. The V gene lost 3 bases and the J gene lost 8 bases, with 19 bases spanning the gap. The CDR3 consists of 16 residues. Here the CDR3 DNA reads TGTGCCAGCAGCTTCGGGCGTGGGGACGGGAGGGAAAAACTGTTTTTT. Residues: CASSFGRGDGREKLFF.

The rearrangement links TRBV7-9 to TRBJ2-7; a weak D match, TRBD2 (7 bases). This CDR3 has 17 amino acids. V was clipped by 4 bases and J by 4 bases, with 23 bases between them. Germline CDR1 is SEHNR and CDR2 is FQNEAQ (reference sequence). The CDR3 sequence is CASSSPARGGTQYEQYF. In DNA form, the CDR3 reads TGTGCCAGCAGCTCGCCGGCAAGGGGGGGCACCCAATACGAGCAGTACTTC.

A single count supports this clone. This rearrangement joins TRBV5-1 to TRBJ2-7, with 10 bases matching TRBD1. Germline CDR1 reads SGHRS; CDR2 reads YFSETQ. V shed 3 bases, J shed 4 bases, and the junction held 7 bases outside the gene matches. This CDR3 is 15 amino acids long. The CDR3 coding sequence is TGCGCCAGCAGCTCCCGACAGGGGGCAATGTACGAGCAGTACTTC. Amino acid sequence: CASSSRQGAMYEQYF.

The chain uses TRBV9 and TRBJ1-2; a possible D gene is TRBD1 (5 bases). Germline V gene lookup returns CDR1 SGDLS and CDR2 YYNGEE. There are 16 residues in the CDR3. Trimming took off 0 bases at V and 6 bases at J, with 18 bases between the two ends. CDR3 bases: TGTGCCAGCAGCGTAGTCCGTCTGGGCAGGGCCCATGGCTACACCTTC. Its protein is CASSVVRLGRAHGYTF.

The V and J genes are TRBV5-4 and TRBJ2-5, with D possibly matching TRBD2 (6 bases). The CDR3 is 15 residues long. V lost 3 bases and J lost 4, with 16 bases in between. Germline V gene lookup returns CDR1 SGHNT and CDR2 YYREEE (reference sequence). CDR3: CASSSRLVPGETQYF. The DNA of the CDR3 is TGTGCCAGCAGCTCCAGACTAGTTCCGGGAGAGACCCAGTACTTC.

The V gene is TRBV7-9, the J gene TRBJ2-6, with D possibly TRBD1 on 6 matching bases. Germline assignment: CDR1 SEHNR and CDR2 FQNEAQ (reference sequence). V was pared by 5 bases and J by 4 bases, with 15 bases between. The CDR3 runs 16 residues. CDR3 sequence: CASSILSGVGANVLTF. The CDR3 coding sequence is TGTGCCAGCAGCATACTATCAGGGGTCGGGGCCAACGTCCTGACTTTC.

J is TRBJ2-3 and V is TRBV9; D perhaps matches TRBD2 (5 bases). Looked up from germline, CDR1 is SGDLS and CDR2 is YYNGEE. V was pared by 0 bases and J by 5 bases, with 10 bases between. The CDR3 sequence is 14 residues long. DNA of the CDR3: TGTGCCAGCAGCGTAGACCCCCGGGGAGATACGCAGTATTTT. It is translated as CASSVDPRGDTQYF.

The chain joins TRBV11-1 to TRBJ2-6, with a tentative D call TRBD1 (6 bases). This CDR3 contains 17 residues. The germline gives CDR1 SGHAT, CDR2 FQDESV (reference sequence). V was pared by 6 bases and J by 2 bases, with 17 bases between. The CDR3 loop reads CASSLLPRGTGANVLTF. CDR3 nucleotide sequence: TGTGCCAGCAGTCTATTACCCAGGGGAACTGGGGCCAACGTCCTGACTTTC.

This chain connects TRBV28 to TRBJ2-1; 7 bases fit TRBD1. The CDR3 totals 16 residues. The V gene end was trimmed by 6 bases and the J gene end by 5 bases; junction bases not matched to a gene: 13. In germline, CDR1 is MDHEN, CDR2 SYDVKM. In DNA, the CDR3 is TGTGCCAGCAGCCGACTCGAGGGGGCGGGCGACAATGAGCAGTTCTTC. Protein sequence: CASSRLEGAGDNEQFF.

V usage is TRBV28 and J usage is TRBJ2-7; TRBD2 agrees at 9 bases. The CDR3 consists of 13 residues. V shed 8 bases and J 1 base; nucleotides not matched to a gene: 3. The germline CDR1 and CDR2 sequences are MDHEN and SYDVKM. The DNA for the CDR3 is TGTGCCAGCTTAGCGGGGGCTTCCTACGAGCAGTACTTC. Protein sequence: CASLAGASYEQYF.

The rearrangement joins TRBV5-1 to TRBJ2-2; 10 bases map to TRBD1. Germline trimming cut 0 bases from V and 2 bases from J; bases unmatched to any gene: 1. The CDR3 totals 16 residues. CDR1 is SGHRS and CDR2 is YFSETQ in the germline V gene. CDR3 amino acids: CASSLGTGGNTGELFF. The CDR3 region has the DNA TGCGCCAGCAGCTTGGGGACAGGGGGAAACACCGGGGAGCTGTTTTTT.

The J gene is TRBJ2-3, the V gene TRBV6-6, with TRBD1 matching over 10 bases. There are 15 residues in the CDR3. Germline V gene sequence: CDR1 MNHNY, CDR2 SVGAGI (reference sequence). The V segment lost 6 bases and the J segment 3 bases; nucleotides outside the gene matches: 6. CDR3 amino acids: CASSFRTGGTDTQYF. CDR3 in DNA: TGTGCCAGCAGCTTCAGGACAGGGGGGACAGATACGCAGTATTTT.

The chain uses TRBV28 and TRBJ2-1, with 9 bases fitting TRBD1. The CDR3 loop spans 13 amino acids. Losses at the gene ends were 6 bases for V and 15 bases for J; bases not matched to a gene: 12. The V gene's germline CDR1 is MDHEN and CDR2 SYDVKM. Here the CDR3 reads CASRPGLGQGLFF. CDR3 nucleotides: TGTGCCAGCAGGCCTGGACTCGGACAGGGGCTGTTCTTC. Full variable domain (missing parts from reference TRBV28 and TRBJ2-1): DVKVTQSSRYLVKRTGEKVFLECVQDMDHENMFWYRQDPGLGLRLIYFSYDVKMKEKGDIPEGYSVSREKKERFSLILESASTNQTSMYLCASRPGLGQGLFFGPGTRLTVL.

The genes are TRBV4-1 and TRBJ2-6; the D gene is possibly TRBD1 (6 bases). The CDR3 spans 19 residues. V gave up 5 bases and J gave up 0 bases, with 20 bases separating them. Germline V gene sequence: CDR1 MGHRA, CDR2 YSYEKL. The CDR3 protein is CASSNLQGRQISGANVLTF. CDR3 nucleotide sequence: TGCGCCAGCAGCAACCTCCAGGGGCGCCAAATCTCTGGGGCCAACGTCCTGACTTTC.

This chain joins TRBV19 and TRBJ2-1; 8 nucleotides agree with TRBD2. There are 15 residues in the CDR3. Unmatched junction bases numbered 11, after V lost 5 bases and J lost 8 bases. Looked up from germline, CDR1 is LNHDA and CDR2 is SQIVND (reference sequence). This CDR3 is CASSASRTSRDEQFF. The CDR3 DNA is TGTGCCAGTAGTGCTTCAAGGACTAGCCGGGATGAGCAGTTCTTC.